This is a list of T cell receptor beta chains from one sample in a study of chemoradiotherapy in HPV16-positive cancers. Here immunoSEQ multiplex PCR was the method, and the copy in TCRdb shows in-frame clones only, minus some. Among about 800 clones listed, over 75% were seen once. The sequences come from tumor tissue, collected from a patient who underwent chemoradiotherapy. Receptors originate from a human donor with HPV-associated anogenital cancer. The CDR3 runs from the conserved cysteine through the conserved F or W. D genes are given only for firm matches. Size values are once, few and many counts, or a class for expanded clones, and some rows have none.

>NA|NA|TRBJ2-3|TRBV4-1
TGCGCCAGCAGCCTTAACCGCGCAGATACGCAGTATTTT
CASSLNRADTQYF
>NA|NA|TRBJ2-1|TRBV18
TGTGCCAGCTCACCCCACGCCAATGAGCAGTTCTTC
CASSPHANEQFF
>NA|NA|TRBJ1-1|TRBV5-4
TGTGCCAGCAGCTTGGTCCATACACTGAACACTGAAGCTTTCTTT
CASSLVHTLNTEAFF
>few|TRBD1|TRBJ2-7|TRBV5-6
TGTGCCAGCAGCTCCGGGACAGGGTACTACGAGCAGTACTTC
CASSSGTGYYEQYF
>NA|NA|TRBJ1-2|TRBV7-8
TGTGCCAGCAGCTTATACATTGGGGTCCAAGTTTACTATGGCTACACCTTC
CASSLYIGVQVYYGYTF
>NA|NA|TRBJ1-2|TRBV5-6
TGTGCCAGCAGCCTCAGGGCGCGTGGCTACACCTTC
CASSLRARGYTF
>NA|TRBD1|TRBJ1-2|TRBV5-5
TGTGCCAGCAGCTCGCGGACAGGCGAGGCCTATGGCTACACCTTC
CASSSRTGEAYGYTF
>NA|NA|TRBJ1-1|TRBV18
TGTGCCAGCTCACCCCTCCGGACCGCGAACACTGAAGCTTTCTTT
CASSPLRTANTEAFF
>NA|NA|TRBJ1-4|TRBV7-9
TGTGCCAGCAGCTACAACTCAGGGGAGGCTAGTGAAAAACTGTTTTTT
CASSYNSGEASEKLFF
>NA|TRBD2|TRBJ2-2|TRBV27
TGTGCCAGCAGTTCTCCATCTAGCGGGGGGGCGGCCGGGGAGCTGTTTTTT
CASSSPSSGGAAGELFF
>NA|NA|TRBJ2-5|TRBV28
TGTGCCAGCAGCCCCGGCGGCAAAGAGACCCAGTACTTC
CASSPGGKETQYF
>once|NA|TRBJ2-1|TRBV21-1
TGTGCCAGCAGCGCCCGACTGGCGAATTTTGGCAATGAGCAGTTCTTC
CASSARLANFGNEQFF
>few|NA|TRBJ1-2|TRBV28
TGTGCCAGCAGCTCAGGGAGGGACAACACCTTC
CASSSGRDNTF
>NA|TRBD2|TRBJ2-2|TRBV5-1
TGCGCCAGCAGCCAAGACGGGGGGACGATCACCGGGGAGCTGTTTTTT
CASSQDGGTITGELFF
>once|NA|TRBJ1-1|TRBV6-1
TGTGCCAGCGATGTCGGGGAAGGGAACACTGAAGCTTTCTTT
CASDVGEGNTEAFF
>NA|TRBD1|TRBJ2-7|TRBV29-1
TGCAGCGTTGGGGACAGGGGGAACTACGAGCAGTACTTC
CSVGDRGNYEQYF
>NA|TRBD1|TRBJ1-1|TRBV2
TGTGCCAGCAGTGACGACAGGGAGGGGATGAACACTGAAGCTTTCTTT
CASSDDREGMNTEAFF
>few|NA|TRBJ1-3|TRBV5-1
TGCGCCAGCAGCTTGTACTCCGGGACCGGATTGAACACCATATATTTT
CASSLYSGTGLNTIYF
>NA|NA|TRBJ1-5|TRBV15
TGTGCCACCAGCAGATACAGGGAGGTTCAGCCCCAGCATTTT
CATSRYREVQPQHF
>few|TRBD1|TRBJ2-7|TRBV5-5
TGTGCCAGCAGCTCCTGGACAGGGGGGCTAGACGAGCAGTACTTC
CASSSWTGGLDEQYF
>few|NA|TRBJ1-4|TRBV7-9
TGTGCCAGCAGCCAAACTTCGGGTGAAAAACTGTTTTTT
CASSQTSGEKLFF
>NA|NA|TRBJ2-2|TRBV5-1
TGCGCCAGCAGAGAGAGGGATCAGGGATCCGGGGAGCTGTTTTTT
CASRERDQGSGELFF
>NA|NA|TRBJ1-5|TRBV5-5
TGTGCCAGCCGCGGACAAGACAATCAGCCCCAGCATTTT
CASRGQDNQPQHF
>NA|NA|TRBJ2-3|TRBV4-1
TGCGCCAGCAGCCAATCTGATACCTGGGCAGATACGCAGTATTTT
CASSQSDTWADTQYF
>NA|NA|TRBJ1-2|TRBV29-1
TGCAGCGTTGAAGAGGGGCGGGGTGGTGGCTACACCTTC
CSVEEGRGGGYTF
>NA|TRBD1|TRBJ2-5|TRBV7-2
TGTGCCAGCAGCGGAGACAACCGGGACAGGGGGGACCAAGAGACCCAGTACTTC
CASSGDNRDRGDQETQYF
>NA|NA|TRBJ2-6|TRBV6-5
TGTGCCAGCAGCTGGGGGCGCGATGGGGCCAACGTCCTGACTTTC
CASSWGRDGANVLTF
>NA|NA|TRBJ2-1|TRBV10-3
TGTGCCATCAGTGAGTCACGGAACTCCTACAATGAGCAGTTCTTC
CAISESRNSYNEQFF
>NA|NA|TRBJ1-2|TRBV27
TGTGCCAGCTATACCCACCGAGGGCTACACTATGGCTACACCTTC
CASYTHRGLHYGYTF
>NA|NA|TRBJ2-5|TRBV27
TGTGCCAGCAGTTCACAAGAGACCCAGTACTTC
CASSSQETQYF
>NA|NA|TRBJ1-3|TRBV6-5
TGTGCCAGCAGTTACTCGACCATAGGCTCTGGGAACACCATATATTTT
CASSYSTIGSGNTIYF
>few|NA|TRBJ1-4|TRBV27
TGTGCCAGCAGTTTCTATCCGCCCAAGGATGTTGAGGAAAAACTGTTTTTT
CASSFYPPKDVEEKLFF
>NA|NA|TRBJ1-1|TRBV4-1
TGCGCCAGCAGCCAAGATTTGGGGGTTTGGACTGAAGCTTTCTTT
CASSQDLGVWTEAFF
>NA|NA|TRBJ2-3|TRBV18
TGTGCCAGCTCACCACGCACAGATACGCAGTATTTT
CASSPRTDTQYF
>NA|NA|TRBJ1-1|TRBV30
TGTGCCTGGAGTGTACAAGTCTGGGGGCGGGTTCATTTT
CAWSVQVWGRVHF
>NA|TRBD1|TRBJ2-7|TRBV6-4
TGTGCCAGCAGTGCAACAGGGGAAGTGGACGAGCAGTACTTC
CASSATGEVDEQYF
>NA|NA|TRBJ1-1|TRBV27
TGTGCCAGCAGTCCGATGGAGGGGGTGAACACTGAAGCTTTCTTT
CASSPMEGVNTEAFF
>NA|NA|TRBJ1-2|TRBV9
TGTGCCAGCAGCGTAGACGAACAGGGAGCCTATGGCTACACCTTC
CASSVDEQGAYGYTF
>NA|TRBD2|TRBJ2-3|TRBV6-1
TGTGCCAGCAGTGAAATAGCGGGGGGCACAGATACGCAGTATTTT
CASSEIAGGTDTQYF
>NA|NA|TRBJ1-1|TRBV29-1
TGCAGCGCCCGCACAGGGTTCCCTGAAGCTTTCTTT
CSARTGFPEAFF
>NA|NA|TRBJ1-4|TRBV30
TGTGCCTGGAGTGTAAGTGGGACTAATGAAAAACTGTTTTTT
CAWSVSGTNEKLFF
>NA|NA|TRBJ2-3|TRBV27
TGTGCCAGCAGTTGGGGCCCTCTGCGGGTTACGCAGTATTTT
CASSWGPLRVTQYF
>NA|NA|TRBJ1-5|TRBV19
TGTGCCAGTAGTATAGTGGGACACCAGCATTTT
CASSIVGHQHF
>NA|TRBD2|TRBJ2-1|TRBV4-3
TGCGCCAGCAGCCCGCGGACTAGCGGGGGGTACAATGAGCAGTTCTTC
CASSPRTSGGYNEQFF
>NA|NA|TRBJ2-7|TRBV19
TGTGCCAGTAGTCCCGGGCCGAACTACGAGCAGTACTTC
CASSPGPNYEQYF
>NA|NA|TRBJ2-1|TRBV5-4
TGTGCCAGCAGCTTGAACGATGAGCAGTTCTTC
CASSLNDEQFF
>NA|NA|TRBJ2-4|TRBV5-1
TGCGCCAGCCGCCCCGTGGTAGCCAAAAACATTCAGTACTTC
CASRPVVAKNIQYF
>NA|TRBD2|TRBJ2-1|TRBV6-4
TGTGCCAGCAGTGACTCTAGCGGGGGGGCCAATGAGCAGTTCTTC
CASSDSSGGANEQFF
>NA|NA|TRBJ1-4|TRBV11-3
TGTGCCAGCAGCTTAGGTGCGCAGGGAAGTGAAAAACTGTTTTTT
CASSLGAQGSEKLFF
>NA|NA|TRBJ2-7|TRBV19
TGTGCCAGTAGTATGTCAGGGAGCGAGCAGTACTTC
CASSMSGSEQYF
>NA|NA|TRBJ2-5|TRBV19
TGTGCCAGTAGCCGAGGGTGGCAAGAGACCCAGTACTTC
CASSRGWQETQYF
>NA|TRBD1|TRBJ1-4|TRBV6-6
TGTGCCAGCAGTTTAGACAGGGTCGGGGAAAAACTGTTTTTT
CASSLDRVGEKLFF
>NA|NA|TRBJ1-2|TRBV27
TGTGCCAGCATGGGGCAGGGGAACGGCTACACCTTC
CASMGQGNGYTF
>NA|NA|TRBJ1-1|TRBV5-6
TGTGCCAGCAGCTTGGCTCAGAACACTGAAGCTTTCTTT
CASSLAQNTEAFF
>NA|TRBD1|TRBJ1-1|TRBV6-6
TGTGCCAGCACCTCGGCGGGACAGGGATTAAACACTGAAGCTTTCTTT
CASTSAGQGLNTEAFF